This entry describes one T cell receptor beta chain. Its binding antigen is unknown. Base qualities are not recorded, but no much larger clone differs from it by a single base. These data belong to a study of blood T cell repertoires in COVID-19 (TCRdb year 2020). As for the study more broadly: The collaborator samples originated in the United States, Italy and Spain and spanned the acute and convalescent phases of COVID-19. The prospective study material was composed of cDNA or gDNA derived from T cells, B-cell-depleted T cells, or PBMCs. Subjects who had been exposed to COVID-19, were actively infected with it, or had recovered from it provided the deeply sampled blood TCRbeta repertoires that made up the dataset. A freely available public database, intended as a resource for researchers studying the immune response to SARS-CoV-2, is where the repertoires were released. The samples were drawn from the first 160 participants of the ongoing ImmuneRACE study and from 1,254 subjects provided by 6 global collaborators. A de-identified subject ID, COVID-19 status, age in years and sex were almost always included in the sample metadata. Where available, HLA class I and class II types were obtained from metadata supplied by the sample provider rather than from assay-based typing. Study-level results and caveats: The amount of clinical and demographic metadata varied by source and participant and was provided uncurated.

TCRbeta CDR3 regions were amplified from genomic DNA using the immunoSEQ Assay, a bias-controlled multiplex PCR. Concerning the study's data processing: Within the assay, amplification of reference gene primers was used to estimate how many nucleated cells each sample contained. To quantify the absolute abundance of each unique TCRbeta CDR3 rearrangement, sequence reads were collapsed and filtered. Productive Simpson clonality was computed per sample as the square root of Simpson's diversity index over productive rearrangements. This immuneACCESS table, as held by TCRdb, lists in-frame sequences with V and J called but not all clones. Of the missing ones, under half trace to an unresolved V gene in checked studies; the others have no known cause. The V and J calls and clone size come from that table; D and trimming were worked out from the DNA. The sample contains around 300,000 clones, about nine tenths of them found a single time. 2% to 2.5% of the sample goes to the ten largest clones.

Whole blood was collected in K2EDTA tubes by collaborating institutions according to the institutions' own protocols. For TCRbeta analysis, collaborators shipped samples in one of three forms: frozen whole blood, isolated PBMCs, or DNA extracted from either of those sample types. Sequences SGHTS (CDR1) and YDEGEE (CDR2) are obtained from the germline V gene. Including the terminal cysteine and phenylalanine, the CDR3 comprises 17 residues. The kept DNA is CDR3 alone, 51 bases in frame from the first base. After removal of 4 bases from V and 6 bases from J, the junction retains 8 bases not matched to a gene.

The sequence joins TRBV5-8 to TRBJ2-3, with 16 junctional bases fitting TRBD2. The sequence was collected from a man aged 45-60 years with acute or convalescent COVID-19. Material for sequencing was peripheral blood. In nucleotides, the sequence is TGTGCCAGCAGCCCGGGACTAGCGGGGGGGTATCTGGATACGCAGTATTTT. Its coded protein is CASSPGLAGGYLDTQYF.